The rows below give T cell receptor beta chains drawn from one sample of a study of T cell repertoires in cytomegalovirus infection. What these receptors recognize is not known. TCRdb processed the reads anew with MiXCR; each CDR3 protein has one entry. Here the sample spans about half a million distinct CDR3 sequences, about 33% being singletons. Sequenced here: cultured PBMCs, sampled from culture after CMV antigen stimulation. The receptors were gathered from a human donor in good health (CMV status not recorded). Some clones in this sample may be carry-over from other donors' samples. Both conserved end residues are part of each CDR3. The order of the fields is V gene, D gene, J gene, clone size, CDR3 protein, CDR3 DNA. D genes are given only for firm matches. Clone sizes are given selectively: once, few, many, or a class where the clone is expanded.

>TRBV7-2|NA|TRBJ2-3|few
CASSSRLSGDTQYF
TGTGCCAGCAGCTCAAGACTAAGCGGAGATACGCAGTATTTT
>TRBV7-2|TRBD2|TRBJ2-3|many
CASSPGLGLAGGMSDTQYF
TGTGCCAGCAGCCCCGGGCTGGGACTAGCGGGAGGGATGTCAGATACGCAGTATTTT
>TRBV5-1|NA|TRBJ1-6|once
CASSPGQGNLPLHF
TGCGCCAGCAGCCCGGGACAAGGAAATTTACCCCTCCACTTT
>TRBV30|NA|TRBJ1-1|NA
CAWSPKNALNTEAFF
TGTGCCTGGAGCCCCAAGAATGCATTGAACACTGAAGCTTTCTTT
>TRBV7-2|TRBD2|TRBJ2-3|many
CASSFPGSGGGTDTQYF
TGTGCCAGCAGCTTCCCCGGGAGCGGGGGGGGCACAGATACGCAGTATTTT
>TRBV7-2|TRBD2|TRBJ2-3|once
CASSTSGRRSADTQYF
TGTGCCAGCAGTACTAGCGGGAGAAGAAGCGCAGATACGCAGTATTTT
>TRBV6-1|NA|TRBJ1-2|NA
CASRPTGTVRGYTF
TGTGCCAGCAGACCAACCGGGACGGTCAGGGGCTACACCTTC
>TRBV7-2|NA|TRBJ2-3|NA
CASSFFGPGRTDTQYF
TGTGCCAGCAGCTTTTTTGGGCCCGGCCGCACAGATACGCAGTATTTT
>TRBV6-1|NA|TRBJ1-1|NA
CASNSQGADTEAFF
TGTGCCAGCAACTCGCAAGGAGCGGACACTGAAGCTTTCTTT
>TRBV7-9|TRBD1|TRBJ2-6|NA
CASSSWTGRLVSGANVLTF
TGTGCCAGCAGCTCCTGGACAGGGAGACTAGTCTCTGGGGCCAACGTCCTGACTTTC
>TRBV19|NA|TRBJ1-2|few
CASSIDGGGGYTF
TGTGCCAGTAGTATAGATGGTGGGGGCGGCTACACCTTC
>TRBV28|NA|TRBJ1-1|NA
CASSGGPGVTEAFF
TGTGCCAGCAGTGGGGGACCCGGGGTGACTGAAGCTTTCTTT